One and the same sample provided the 11 T cell receptor beta chains below, sequenced in a study of blood T cell repertoires in COVID-19 (dated by TCRdb to 2018 to 2020). Library preparation was by the immunoSEQ multiplex PCR assay. In TCRdb, the immuneACCESS table is reduced to in-frame sequences with V and J assigned. These tables do not hold every clone; where another copy was compared, an unresolved V gene accounts for under half, and the others remain unexplained. This sample lists about 300,000 clones; 89% were detected once. The top ten hold over 4% of the sample. The sequenced material came from PBMCs or T cells enriched from blood (not recorded which). These receptors were collected from a man in his fifties or sixties who had recovered from COVID-19.

This sequence joins TRBV7-9 and TRBJ2-3; D is perhaps TRBD1 (5 bases). CDR1 is SEHNR, CDR2 FQNEAQ, per germline (reference sequence). The V and J ends lost 1 base and 8 bases respectively, with 7 bases between them. CDR3 length: 12 amino acids. In nucleotides, the CDR3 is TGTGCCAGCAGCTTAGATCAGGGTACGCAGTATTTT. Translated, it gives CASSLDQGTQYF.

The rearrangement uses TRBV7-9 and TRBJ2-7, with TRBD1 matching 8 bases. Germline loops: CDR1 SEHNR, CDR2 FQNEAQ (reference sequence). V lost 5 bases and J lost 3; bases outside the gene matches: 6. The CDR3 spans 14 residues. CDR3 in DNA: TGTGCCAGCAGCATGGGACAGGTCAGCTACGAGCAGTACTTC. Translation gives CASSMGQVSYEQYF.

The gene calls are TRBV21-1 and TRBJ2-7; the table's D call, TRBD2, has no DNA check behind it. TRBV21-1 corresponds to a pseudogene. The CDR3 loop spans 9 amino acids. CDR3 sequence: CASRLVQYF. In DNA, the CDR3 is TGTGCCAGCAGACTTGTTCAGTACTTC.

The chain combines TRBV7-8 with TRBJ2-5; tentative D call: TRBD2 (5 bases). Germline V lookup: CDR1 SGHVS, CDR2 FQNEAQ. V lost 1 base, J lost 2 bases, and 8 bases lay in between. The CDR3 extends over 14 amino acids. CDR3 DNA: TGTGCCAGCAGCTTAGATGGCGGGCAAGAGACCCAGTACTTC. This sequence encodes CASSLDGGQETQYF.

V and J are TRBV3-1 (or the pseudogene TRBV3-2) and TRBJ1-1, with D possibly TRBD1 on 6 matching bases. The germline V and J ends were trimmed by 4 bases and 1 base, with 10 bases remaining between them. Germline V gene data show CDR1 as LGHDT and CDR2 as YNNKEL (reference sequence). The CDR3 spans 14 residues. The DNA for the CDR3 is TGTGCCAGCAGCCTGTGGACAGCGAACACTGAAGCTTTCTTT. It specifies CASSLWTANTEAFF.

The sample holds one count of this clone. The rearrangement uses TRBV4-1 and TRBJ1-5, with 12 bases lining up with TRBD1. This CDR3 comprises 20 residues. Trimming took 1 base from V and 1 from J; bases not matched to a gene: 11. Germline loops: CDR1 MGHRA, CDR2 YSYEKL. DNA for the CDR3: TGCGCCAGCAGCCAAGCCCAATCGGGACAGGGGGCAGTAAGCAATCAGCCCCAGCATTTT. This codes for CASSQAQSGQGAVSNQPQHF.

A single count supports this clone. This chain connects TRBV19 to TRBJ2-3; D possibly corresponds to TRBD1 (6 bases). Per the germline V gene, CDR1 is LNHDA and CDR2 is SQIVND (reference sequence). The CDR3 has 14 residues. The V and J ends lost 5 bases and 2 bases respectively, with 11 bases between them. CDR3 nucleotides: TGTGCCAGTAGTGGGGGCATATACACAGATACGCAGTATTTT. Translating it yields CASSGGIYTDTQYF.

The rearrangement links TRBV18 to TRBJ1-2, with 7 bases lining up with TRBD1. The V and J ends lost 3 bases and 7 bases, in that order; junction bases with no gene match: 5. Per the germline V gene, CDR1 is KGHSH and CDR2 is LQKENI. This CDR3 is 13 amino acids long. The CDR3, as DNA: TGTGCCAGCTCACCCCAAGACAGGGCTGGCTACACCTTC. This translates into CASSPQDRAGYTF.

The sample holds a few counts of this clone. V usage is TRBV6-1 and J usage is TRBJ1-6, with 9 positions matching TRBD1. This CDR3 has 14 amino acids. Germline CDR1 and CDR2: MNHNS and SASEGT. The V segment lost 3 bases and the J segment 9 bases; nucleotides outside the gene matches: 3. The CDR3 DNA reads TGTGCCAGCAGTGAGTTGGACAGGGGTTCACCCCTCCACTTT. Protein sequence: CASSELDRGSPLHF.

The chain carries TRBV28 and TRBJ2-7; TRBD2 matches 12 bases. V dropped 3 bases and J dropped 4; count of bases not matched to a gene: 10. CDR1 is MDHEN and CDR2 is SYDVKM in the germline V gene. This CDR3 has 17 amino acids. Here the CDR3 reads CASSLELAGGPGYEQYF. In DNA, the CDR3 is TGTGCCAGCAGTTTGGAACTAGCGGGAGGTCCGGGATACGAGCAGTACTTC. Together with reference TRBV28 and TRBJ2-7, the CDR3 gives the full variable domain: DVKVTQSSRYLVKRTGEKVFLECVQDMDHENMFWYRQDPGLGLRLIYFSYDVKMKEKGDIPEGYSVSREKKERFSLILESASTNQTSMYLCASSLELAGGPGYEQYFGPGTRLTVT.

The rearrangement links TRBV24-1 to TRBJ2-2; D gene unclear. CDR1 KGHDR and CDR2 SFDVKD come from the germline V gene. V was pared by 4 bases and J by 4 bases, with 12 bases between. The CDR3 is 15 amino acids. The CDR3 region is CATSDPRQFTGELFF. The DNA for the CDR3 is TGTGCCACCAGTGACCCGCGGCAGTTCACCGGGGAGCTGTTTTTT.